This T cell receptor beta chain was captured by sequencing in a study of T cells in localized non-small cell lung cancer. Study outcomes and limitations: Clonality peaked in uninvolved adjacent lung rather than tumor. Out of the top 100 tumor clones, a median roughly 52 were seen in adjacent lung. A raised T cell density in blood coincided with lengthier overall survival.

Germline CDR1 and CDR2: WSHSY and SAAADI. The CDR3 totals 13 residues. V shed 8 bases, J shed 4 bases, and the junction held 5 bases outside the gene matches. As to this clone: As yet, its antigen is unknown.

TCRdb's table, derived via immunoSEQ multiplex PCR, lists solely in-frame clones and lacks some. The table shows around 41,000 clones, with approximately 86% occurring only once. The specimen was peripheral blood, collected before any cancer treatment. J is TRBJ1-1 and V is TRBV10-2, with 9 bases lining up with TRBD1. This clonotype was obtained from a woman aged 18-55 years with stage III lung adenocarcinoma. CDR3 loop: CASQTGGSTEAFF. The CDR3 nucleotides read TGCGCCAGCCAGACAGGGGGAAGCACTGAAGCTTTCTTT.